These 26 T cell receptor beta chains were all obtained from the same sample, sequenced in a study of beta chain features in type 1 diabetes. As every portion of the isolated RNA was reverse transcribed, the sequencing read expressed TCRB transcripts. Libraries were prepared by immunoSEQ multiplex PCR; TCRdb keeps only in-frame clonotypes and omits some of them. The repertoire holds over 700,000 clones, with roughly a sixth as singletons. Sequenced input: naive CD4+ T cells from blood. Receptors were obtained from a woman under 30 in good health.

Remarks on this clone: The identical CDR3 is also encoded by other nucleotide sequences in the sample. The J gene is TRBJ2-6, the V gene TRBV27, with a tentative D call TRBD1 (5 bases). Germline lookup yields CDR1 MNHEY and CDR2 SMNVEV (reference sequence). V lost 3 bases and J 0 bases, leaving 6 bases between the germline ends. The CDR3 consists of 15 residues. CDR3 amino acids: CASSFQGSGANVLTF. CDR3 nucleotide sequence: TGTGCCAGCAGTTTTCAGGGCTCTGGGGCCAACGTCCTGACTTTC.

CDR3 in DNA: TGTGCCAGCTCACCACCATTAGCGTATTTGGGCGAGCAGTACTTC. Amino acids: CASSPPLAYLGEQYF. This chain joins TRBV18 and TRBJ2-7; TRBD2 is a possible D gene (5 bases). V lost 0 bases to trimming and J lost 6 bases, with 15 bases between them. Germline V gene sequence: CDR1 KGHSH, CDR2 LQKENI. The CDR3 covers 15 residues.

This chain's CDR3 is CASRGLAGDPLGSTDTQYF. CDR3 in DNA: TGTGCCAGCAGGGGACTAGCGGGGGATCCTCTTGGGAGCACAGATACGCAGTATTTT. V is TRBV27 and J is TRBJ2-3, with TRBD2 matching over 14 bases. From germline, CDR1 is MNHEY and CDR2 SMNVEV (reference sequence). With 6 bases clipped from V and 0 bases from J, the junction kept 11 bases outside the gene matches. This CDR3 is 19 amino acids long.

This chain uses TRBV10-3 with TRBJ2-1; the match to TRBD2 covers 8 bases. The trim removed 2 bases at V and 6 bases at J, leaving 15 bases unmatched. Germline loops: CDR1 ENHRY, CDR2 SYGVKD. The CDR3 is 18 amino acids. The CDR3 reads CAISEGRHSGASSNEQFF. DNA for the CDR3: TGTGCCATCAGTGAGGGTAGACATAGCGGGGCCTCCAGCAATGAGCAGTTCTTC.

The chain joins TRBV20-1 to TRBJ1-5; no definite D call. This CDR3 spans 11 amino acids. Germline CDR1 and CDR2: DFQATT and SNEGSKA (reference sequence). Trimming left V 3 bases short and J 6 bases short, with 6 bases between. The CDR3 protein is CSASLGQPQHF. The CDR3 DNA follows: TGCAGTGCTAGTCTGGGTCAGCCCCAGCATTTT.

The chain employs TRBV27 and TRBJ2-7; D might be TRBD2 (6 bases). This CDR3 spans 14 amino acids. The ends were cut back, 4 bases at V and 13 bases at J, with 23 bases in the middle. Germline V gene lookup returns CDR1 MNHEY and CDR2 SMNVEV (reference sequence). The DNA of the CDR3 is TGTGCCAGCAGTTCCTCCATCCGGGGGACGGCTGCATACTTC. It translates to CASSSSIRGTAAYF.

The V gene is TRBV9, the J gene TRBJ2-5; 11 nucleotides align to TRBD2. The ends lost 2 bases at V and 2 bases at J; junction bases unmatched: 5. Germline values: CDR1 SGDLS, CDR2 YYNGEE. This CDR3 comprises 16 residues. DNA of the CDR3: TGTGCCAGCAGCGTTTCTAGCGGGAGGTTTCAAGAGACCCAGTACTTC. Encoded protein: CASSVSSGRFQETQYF.

This clone was counted a few times. The gene calls are TRBV29-1 and TRBJ2-3; TRBD1 agrees at 7 bases. CDR1 is SQVTM, CDR2 ANQGSEA, per germline. The CDR3 is made up of 14 amino acids. J gave up 1 base and V 7 bases, and 8 bases lay outside the gene matches. The CDR3 DNA is TGCAGCGGCGGCAGCCAGGGGGGCACAGATACGCAGTATTTT. This codes for CSGGSQGGTDTQYF.

The chain has TRBV6-6 and TRBJ1-2; 10 bases are a match to TRBD1. The CDR3 consists of 14 residues. Looked up from germline, CDR1 is MNHNY and CDR2 is SVGAGI (reference sequence). With 2 bases clipped from V and 8 bases from J, the junction kept 5 bases outside the gene matches. CDR3 sequence: CASSYDWDRGGYTF. In nucleotides, the CDR3 is TGTGCCAGCAGTTACGATTGGGACAGGGGCGGCTACACCTTC.

There are a few counts of this clone. V is TRBV18 and J is TRBJ2-5; D gene ambiguous. There are 12 residues in the CDR3. Germline loops: CDR1 KGHSH, CDR2 LQKENI. V lost 5 bases, J lost 3 bases, and 7 bases lay in between. CDR3 bases: TGTGCCAGCTCAAACCTCAAAGAGACCCAGTACTTC. Residues: CASSNLKETQYF.

About this clone itself: This specimen includes other DNA sequences encoding the same CDR3. V usage is TRBV19 and J usage is TRBJ1-1, with 9 bases identical to TRBD1. The ends lost 5 bases at V and 3 bases at J; junction bases unmatched: 1. The length of the CDR3 is 13 residues. Per the germline V gene, CDR1 is LNHDA and CDR2 is SQIVND (reference sequence). The CDR3 loop is CASSRQGDTEAFF. CDR3 nucleotides: TGTGCCAGTAGTCGACAGGGGGACACTGAAGCTTTCTTT.

The rearrangement uses TRBV6-6 and TRBJ1-2; 8 positions agree with TRBD1. V trimming: 2 bases; J trimming: 4 bases; junction bases outside the gene matches: 6. Germline CDR1 reads MNHNY; CDR2 reads SVGAGI (reference sequence). CDR3 size: 15 residues. CDR3 nucleotides: TGTGCCAGCAGTTACGCCGGACAGGGAGTCTATGGCTACACCTTC. It yields the protein CASSYAGQGVYGYTF.

This clone has just a few counts. The chain combines TRBV28 with TRBJ2-1; TRBD2 matches 10 bases. From germline, CDR1 is MDHEN and CDR2 SYDVKM. With 6 bases clipped from V and 6 bases from J, the junction kept 5 bases outside the gene matches. The CDR3 totals 14 residues. The CDR3 coding sequence is TGTGCCAGCAGCTTAGCGGGAGGTCCCAATGAGCAGTTCTTC. It codes for CASSLAGGPNEQFF.

This clone was detected a few times. The chain couples TRBV7-9 to TRBJ2-7; D is ambiguous. Trimming removed 0 bases from V and 4 bases from J, with 4 bases in between. Germline assignment: CDR1 SEHNR and CDR2 FQNEAQ (reference sequence). CDR3 size: 12 residues. The CDR3 DNA reads TGTGCCAGCAGCTTAGCCGCTTACGAGCAGTACTTC. Its protein product is CASSLAAYEQYF.

The chain recombines TRBV18 with TRBJ2-1; the match to TRBD2 covers 8 bases. The V segment lost 2 bases and the J segment 10 bases; nucleotides outside the gene matches: 19. Germline values: CDR1 KGHSH, CDR2 LQKENI. This CDR3 has 18 amino acids. This chain's CDR3 is CASSPRGPGTSLMKEQFF. The CDR3 bases are TGTGCCAGCTCACCAAGGGGCCCCGGGACTAGTCTTATGAAGGAGCAGTTCTTC.

This clone has just a few counts. The J gene is TRBJ1-1, the V gene TRBV27; possible D gene TRBD1, 6 bases. V was cut by 5 bases and J by 7 bases, with 23 bases left in between. Per the germline V gene, CDR1 is MNHEY and CDR2 is SMNVEV (reference sequence). The CDR3 is made up of 16 amino acids. The CDR3 region has the DNA TGTGCCAGCAGTCCTCCCCGTACAGGGAGGCTATATGAAGCTTTCTTT. It is translated as CASSPPRTGRLYEAFF.

Note on this clone: At one end, the junction sequence differs from germline, possibly due to a read error. V is TRBV18 and J is TRBJ2-1; D tentatively fits TRBD1 or TRBD2 (5 bases each). The CDR3 covers 16 residues. Per the germline V gene, CDR1 is KGHSH and CDR2 is LQKENI. CDR3 sequence reads: CASSSPAGSSYNEQFF. The DNA for the CDR3 is TGTGCCAGCTCATCACCCGCAGGGAGCTCCTACAATGAGCAGTTCTTC. Full variable domain (missing parts from reference TRBV18 and TRBJ2-1): NAGVMQNPRHLVRRRGQEARLRCSPMKGHSHVYWYRQLPEEGLKFMVYLQKENIIDESGMPKERFSAEFPKEGPSILRIQQVVRGDSAAYFCASSSPAGSSYNEQFFGPGTRLTVL.

The CDR3: CASSPDRGSHNEQFF. The CDR3 DNA sequence: TGTGCCAGCAGTCCCGACAGGGGATCGCACAATGAGCAGTTCTTC. This chain uses TRBV2 with TRBJ2-1; TRBD1 matches at 8 bases. From germline, CDR1 is SNHLY and CDR2 FYNNEI. The V gene end was trimmed by 5 bases and the J gene end by 5 bases; junction bases not matched to a gene: 8. The CDR3 covers 15 residues.

This clone was seen only a few times. The V call is TRBV28, the J call TRBJ2-5; 11 bases fit TRBD1. This CDR3 region has 15 residues. J lost 3 bases, V lost 5 bases, and 5 bases had no gene match. From germline, CDR1 is MDHEN and CDR2 SYDVKM. The CDR3 bases are TGTGCCAGCAGTAGTACGGGACAGGGGGAAGAGACCCAGTACTTC. Encoded protein: CASSSTGQGEETQYF.

This clone was observed a handful of times. V is TRBV5-4 and J is TRBJ2-7, with 10 bases that match TRBD2. The trim removed 4 bases at V and 5 bases at J, leaving 6 bases unmatched. The CDR3 consists of 14 residues. Germline CDR1 is SGHNT and CDR2 is YYREEE (reference sequence). The CDR3 loop is CASSVGLAFDEQYF. The CDR3 DNA is TGTGCCAGCAGCGTGGGACTAGCGTTCGACGAGCAGTACTTC.

The chain recombines TRBV28 with TRBJ2-4; perhaps TRBD1 as D (5 bases). The CDR3 runs to 15 residues. The germline V gene has CDR1 MDHEN and CDR2 SYDVKM. V shed 3 bases and J shed 0 bases, with 9 bases lying between them. The CDR3 DNA reads TGTGCCAGCAGTTTGGGGCACCTAGCCAAAAACATTCAGTACTTC. Residues: CASSLGHLAKNIQYF.

As concerns this clone: Different DNA sequences within this sample yield the same CDR3. The chain links TRBV6-5 to TRBJ2-5; D call uncertain. The CDR3 spans 14 residues. V lost 0 bases, J lost 1 base, and 6 bases lay in between. CDR1 is MNHEY, CDR2 SVGAGI, per germline. CDR3 coding DNA: TGTGCCAGCAGTTACTCGTTTCGCCAAGAGACCCAGTACTTC. Protein sequence: CASSYSFRQETQYF.

The genes are TRBV28 and TRBJ2-5, with D unresolved. Trimming removed 2 bases at V and 1 base at J, with 5 bases between. CDR1 MDHEN and CDR2 SYDVKM come from the germline V gene. There are 13 residues in the CDR3. The CDR3 is CASSLHRQETQYF. The CDR3 region has the DNA TGTGCCAGCAGTTTACACCGCCAAGAGACCCAGTACTTC.

The rearrangement joins TRBV5-4 to TRBJ2-5, with no clear D. Trimming removed 2 bases at V and 3 bases at J, with 11 bases between. Per germline, CDR1 SGHNT and CDR2 YYREEE (reference sequence). The CDR3 loop spans 14 amino acids. The CDR3 sequence: CASSFLAMKETQYF. The CDR3 region has the DNA TGTGCCAGCAGCTTTCTGGCAATGAAAGAGACCCAGTACTTC.

The rearrangement uses TRBV5-4 and TRBJ2-5, with D unresolved. Germline V gene sequence: CDR1 SGHNT, CDR2 YYREEE (reference sequence). Trimming took 4 bases from V and 3 from J, leaving 10 bases between them. The CDR3 totals 13 residues. The CDR3 DNA is TGTGCCAGCAGCCTGAATTTGGAAGAGACCCAGTACTTC. It translates to CASSLNLEETQYF.

This clone occurred a few times. The rearrangement joins TRBV27 to TRBJ1-5; a weak D match, TRBD1 (5 bases). V lost 5 bases to trimming and J lost 2 bases, with 16 bases between them. CDR3 length: 16 residues. CDR1 MNHEY and CDR2 SMNVEV come from the germline V gene (reference sequence). CDR3: CASSRRLQQGNQPQHF. CDR3 DNA sequence: TGTGCCAGCAGTAGACGATTACAACAGGGCAATCAGCCCCAGCATTTT.